This passage covers 7 T cell receptor beta chains from one sample sequenced in a study of blood T cell repertoires in COVID-19. Method: immunoSEQ multiplex PCR; TCRdb's copy keeps in-frame clones and lacks some. The sample shows 300,000 or so clones, 86% of them seen only once. The sequenced material came from peripheral blood. All receptors come from a woman in her 50s with acute or convalescent COVID-19.

The chain carries TRBV6-1 and TRBJ1-2; the D is unclear. Germline CDR1 reads MNHNS; CDR2 reads SASEGT. V was trimmed by 2 bases and J by 7 bases, leaving 23 bases between them. The CDR3 contains 17 residues. The CDR3 sequence: CASSESRGRTRSGGYTF. CDR3 DNA sequence: TGTGCCAGCAGTGAATCCCGTGGCCGTACCCGTAGCGGTGGCTACACCTTC.

The DNA for the CDR3 is TGTGCCAGCAGTGAATTTAACAGCTATGGCTACACCTTC. Its protein is CASSEFNSYGYTF. The J gene is TRBJ1-2, the V gene TRBV25-1, with unresolved D. Trimming stripped 1 base from V and 4 bases from J, with 7 bases between. The CDR3 is made up of 13 amino acids. In germline, CDR1 is MGHDK, CDR2 SYGVNS.

The chain is built from TRBV6-5 and TRBJ2-5; D might be TRBD2 (6 bases). Trimming removed 7 bases from V and 4 bases from J, with 16 bases in between. Germline V gene sequence: CDR1 MNHEY, CDR2 SVGAGI. This CDR3 is built from 14 residues. The CDR3 is CASTTPGDGETQYF. In DNA, the CDR3 is TGTGCCAGCACCACGCCGGGGGACGGAGAGACCCAGTACTTC.

The chain is built from TRBV11-1 and TRBJ2-2; 7 nucleotides align to TRBD2. V was clipped by 5 bases and J by 1 base; unmatched bases: 7. CDR1 and CDR2 (germline): SGHAT, FQDESV (reference sequence). This CDR3 region has 16 residues. As DNA, the CDR3 is TGTGCCAGCAGCGTTAGCGGGCTCCGGAACACCGGGGAGCTGTTTTTT. Translation: CASSVSGLRNTGELFF.

This clone was seen once. The chain employs TRBV27 and TRBJ2-5, with TRBD1 matching 12 bases. Germline V gene sequence: CDR1 MNHEY, CDR2 SMNVEV (reference sequence). The CDR3 is 16 residues long. Trimming cost V 3 bases and J 4 bases; bases outside gene matches: 6. The CDR3 reads CASSFSRDRGRETQYF. The CDR3 bases are TGTGCCAGCAGTTTTTCACGGGACAGGGGGCGAGAGACCCAGTACTTC.

The rearrangement uses TRBV11-2 and TRBJ2-1, with D perhaps TRBD2 (6 bases). Germline loops: CDR1 SGHAT, CDR2 FQNNGV. Trimming removed 2 bases at V and 0 bases at J, with 8 bases between. The CDR3 is 15 amino acids. The CDR3 nucleotides are TGTGCCAGCAGCTTAACGACTAGCTCCTACAATGAGCAGTTCTTC. As protein: CASSLTTSSYNEQFF.

This clone was detected a few times. The rearrangement links TRBV6-1 to TRBJ1-4; 9 bases agree with TRBD1. The V gene end was trimmed by 2 bases and the J gene end by 6 bases; junction bases not matched to a gene: 1. Germline V lookup: CDR1 MNHNS, CDR2 SASEGT. The CDR3 has 14 amino acids. CDR3 region: CASSERTGDEKLFF. The CDR3 bases are TGTGCCAGCAGTGAAAGGACAGGGGATGAAAAACTGTTTTTT.